This T cell receptor beta chain was documented in a study of HIV-infected children after antiretroviral therapy interruption (dated by TCRdb to between 2017 and 2020). With respect to the entire study: The study included eight children, four on planned treatment interruption and four on continuous treatment, and all eight had a CD4+ count above 500 and a viral load below 50 copies/ml. Most participating children had recorded exposure to EBV and CMV. A median age of around 10 years was recorded in the interruption group, and a median age of 8 years was recorded in the continuous treatment group. Samples from the interruption arm were taken at week 0, at week 12, at the end of interruption (week 24 or 48), and about 3 years after the study ended. For the continuous-treatment arm, samples from the corresponding weeks 0, 48 and 150 were analyzed. Alongside measurements of thymic output, TCR repertoires of children on planned treatment interruption were compared with TCR repertoires of children on continuous antiretroviral treatment.

The treatment or condition label on this specimen signifies: PENTA 11 planned treatment interruption arm or continuous ART arm. Participants were children from the United Kingdom aged 2 to 15 years who had received at least three-drug ART for at least 24 weeks. Cryopreserved PBMCs containing at least 5 million viable cells were needed, and a few candidate patients were excluded because their viable PBMC yield was low. Using a FACSAria III cell sorter, naive CD4+ CD45RA+ CD45RO- T cells were FACS-sorted out of thawed PBMCs. After sorting, cells were fixed, and RNA was extracted with the RNeasy FFPE kit and then with the RNeasy Micro kit. There are many counts of this clonotype. There is no known antigen for this receptor. No base-level quality is on record; no much larger clone is a single base apart. To prepare the library, 3' RACE was applied. TCR libraries were built from RNA using a 3' RACE protocol with unique molecular identifiers to correct PCR amplification bias. Up to about 12 amplicon libraries were pooled and sequenced on an Illumina MiSeq with v2 2x250 paired-end chemistry. As for the authors' bioinformatics: Reads were processed with Decombinator to assign V and J genes and CDR3, with barcode-based error and PCR bias correction. Before Gini coefficients were calculated with the R ineq package, the repertoires were subsampled to the same depth. GLIPH, Hamming distance and a shared triplet metric were used to assess CDR3 similarity. TCRdb reran the public reads through fastp at Q25 and MiXCR, keeping productive beta chains. A single entry per CDR3 protein holds the most common genes and DNA from its merged rows. The V and J calls reflect TCRdb's pipeline rather than the authors' work. In this sample the table shows fewer than 20,000 distinct CDR3 sequences, roughly 3.5% of which occur a single time. Jointly, the top ten make up about 5% of the sample.

Findings and caveats that apply to the study as a whole: In naive CD4+ repertoires of PTI patients, CDR3 sharing between time points fell after interruption began; many sequences were shared between end of interruption and 3 years later. The naive CD4+ Gini coefficient rose by the end of treatment interruption, suggesting clonal expansion, and returned to baseline by 3 years. The small number of patients is a limitation of the study, so the data should be interpreted with caution. Minor non-naive CD45RA+ populations, such as EMRA or stem memory cells, might be present among the sorted CD45RA+ naive cells.

This material consisted of CD45RA+ CD4+ T cells from PBMCs, taken from a donor given antiretroviral therapy, either interrupted or continuous. Interpreted using the paper, the cell subset or site label stands for: naive CD4+ CD45RA+ CD45RO- T cells. The receptor comes from a child aged 2-17 years with HIV.

The nucleotide sequence is TGTGCCAGCAGTCCCCACGTAGGGGGTACTGAAGCTTTCTTT. This is translated as CASSPHVGGTEAFF. The chain couples TRBV27 to TRBJ1-1, with TRBD1 as a weak D call on 6 bases. Trimming costs V 5 bases and J 5 bases, and their ends lie 15 bases apart. The germline V gene (reference sequence) supplies CDR1 MNHEY and CDR2 SMNVEV. The CDR3 goes from the cysteine to the phenylalanine over 14 residues. Just CDR3 DNA is preserved here, 42 bases in frame from base 1.